The entry below describes one TCR beta chain. Its antigen is currently unknown. Primers: 60 Vbeta forward and 13 Jbeta reverse. Method: immunoSEQ multiplex PCR; TCRdb's copy keeps in-frame clones and lacks some. The sample holds some 130,000 clones, roughly 78% seen once. This sample was included in a study of cytomegalovirus exposure and HLA in healthy donors. Study-level information: As released early, the data held around 80 million unique TCRs from HLA-typed donors. Study observations and caveats: There were some public TCRs occurring in many donors, but most TCR sequences were rare. Earlier analysis found most TCR beta V segments productive about 87% or about 30% of the time. Some V segments, including TRBV6-2 and TRBV6-3, were excluded as indistinguishable.

V lost 5 bases to trimming and J lost 8 bases; unmatched junction nucleotides: 15. The germline V gene encodes CDR1 SGHKS and CDR2 YYEKEE (reference sequence). The CDR3 has 16 amino acids. The clonotype comes from a man aged 30-40 years in good health. This chain connects TRBV5-5 to TRBJ2-1; 8 nucleotides agree with TRBD2. The sample taken for sequencing was PBMCs. This CDR3 reads CASRPPGTSGVDEQFF. The CDR3 DNA reads as TGTGCCAGCAGGCCCCCTGGGACTAGTGGTGTAGATGAGCAGTTCTTC. Full variable domain (missing parts from reference TRBV5-5 and TRBJ2-1): DAGVTQSPTHLIKTRGQQVTLRCSPISGHKSVSWYQQVLGQGPQFIFQYYEKEERGRGNFPDRFSARQFPNYSSELNVNALLLGDSALYLCASRPPGTSGVDEQFFGPGTRLTVL.